The T cell receptor (beta chain) under discussion was sequenced for a study of T cells in tumors after PD-1 blockade. Across the study: No patient had prior checkpoint blockade, systemic immunosuppression, or radiotherapy within 4 weeks. Daily vismodegib 150 mg continued in a subset of anti-PD-1-treated patients. Treatment was either pembrolizumab 200 mg every 3 weeks or cemiplimab 350 mg every 2 weeks. Study-wide results and caveats: Approximately 41% of tumor TCR clonotypes were also found in blood.

Worth noting for this clone: The antigen is unknown.

CDR1 and CDR2 from the germline V gene are SGHKS and YYEKEE (reference sequence). The CDR3 covers 16 residues. Deletions cut 4 bases from V and 6 bases from J, with 19 bases between. Sequenced by immunoSEQ multiplex PCR; TCRdb stores in-frame clones only, minus some. The sample holds roughly 60,000 clones, about 80% seen once. The chain carries TRBV5-5 and TRBJ1-4; D is undetermined. The sequencing used PBMCs, collected before anti-PD-1 treatment. The sequence was obtained from a human donor with basal cell carcinoma. The CDR3 loop reads CASSPENRAQHEKLFF. The CDR3 coding sequence is TGTGCCAGCAGCCCGGAGAATAGAGCTCAGCATGAAAAACTGTTTTTT.